This T cell receptor beta chain was identified during a study of CD8 T cells in ankylosing spondylitis. Whole-study findings and limits: Eight highly homologous variants made up a TCR beta motif, and this motif appeared characteristic of ankylosing spondylitis blood. Certain motif variants had earlier been reported in reactive arthritis synovial fluid and blood. Disease-linked clones, CD8+, were relatively rare in peripheral blood.

Trimming stripped 1 base from V and 0 bases from J, with 10 bases between. CDR3 length: 15 amino acids. Germline CDR1 reads SGHVS; CDR2 reads FQNEAQ. Quantitative molecular-barcoded 5'-RACE generated the TCR beta libraries. Each CDR3 protein is one row after TCRdb ran MiXCR on the 5' RACE reads. The repertoire holds approximately 350,000 distinct CDR3 sequences, about 14% seen once, with roughly 1.1% in the top ten. In this sample, this clonotype turned up a few times. Its cognate antigen is unknown. The V and J genes are TRBV7-8 and TRBJ2-7; D ambiguous. The receptor was derived from a male donor with ankylosing spondylitis or in good health (not recorded which). Sequenced: blood, either unsorted or a sorted T cell fraction (not recorded which). CDR3 sequence: CASSLEVGFSYEQYF. CDR3 in DNA: TGTGCCAGCAGCTTAGAGGTCGGCTTCTCCTACGAGCAGTACTTC.